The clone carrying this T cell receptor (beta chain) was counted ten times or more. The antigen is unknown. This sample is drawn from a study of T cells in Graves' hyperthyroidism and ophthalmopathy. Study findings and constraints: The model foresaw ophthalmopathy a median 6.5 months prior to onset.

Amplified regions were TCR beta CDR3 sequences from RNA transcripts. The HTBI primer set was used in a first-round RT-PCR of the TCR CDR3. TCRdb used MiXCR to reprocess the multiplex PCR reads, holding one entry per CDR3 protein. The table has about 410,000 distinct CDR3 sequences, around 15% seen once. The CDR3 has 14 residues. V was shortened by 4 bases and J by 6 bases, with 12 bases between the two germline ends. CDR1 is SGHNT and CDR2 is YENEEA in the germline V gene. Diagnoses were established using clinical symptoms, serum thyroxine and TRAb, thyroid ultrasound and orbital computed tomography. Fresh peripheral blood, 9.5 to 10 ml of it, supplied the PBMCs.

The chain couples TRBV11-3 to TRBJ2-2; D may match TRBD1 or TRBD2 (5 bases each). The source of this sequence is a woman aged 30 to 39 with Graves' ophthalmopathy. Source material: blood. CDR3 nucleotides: TGTGCCAGCAGCTCAGTCCAGGGAGCCGGGGAGCTGTTTTTT. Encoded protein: CASSSVQGAGELFF.